This TCR beta chain stems from a study of cytomegalovirus exposure and HLA in healthy donors. Findings of the study overall: A later analysis reportedly found fewer N-insertions in an Asian-associated ancestry cluster than the roughly 680-donor mean.

A multiplex PCR was run with 60 Vbeta primers and 13 Jbeta primers. Profiling relied on immunoSEQ multiplex PCR, and the TCRdb table lists in-frame clones only, not all of them. Altogether 150,000 or so clones are present, over 70% being singletons, with the ten largest covering 1% to 1.5%. Points on this clone: Its antigen is currently unknown.

Sequences were obtained from PBMCs. The clonotype comes from a man aged 45 to 65 in good health and CMV-seropositive.

CDR3 in amino acids: CASSAQGDTQYF. The CDR3 DNA reads as TGTGCCAGTAGTGCTCAGGGAGATACGCAGTATTTT. The chain recombines TRBV19 with TRBJ2-3; perhaps TRBD1 as D (5 bases). Trimming cost V 5 bases and J 5 bases, with 8 bases left between them. Germline assignment: CDR1 LNHDA and CDR2 SQIVND (reference sequence). The CDR3 length is 12 residues.